A single sample is the source of the 29 T cell receptor beta chains below, sequenced in a study of T cell responses to AZD1222 COVID-19 vaccine. Here immunoSEQ multiplex PCR was the method, and the copy in TCRdb shows in-frame clones only, minus some. Of about 140,000 clones in the sample, 85% to 95% are singletons; the top ten hold about 3.8%. Sequenced material: peripheral blood, taken 28 days after the second AZD1222 dose. These receptors came from an adult who received the AZD1222 COVID-19 vaccine.

A few counts support this clone. The chain joins TRBV5-1 to TRBJ1-5; TRBD1 agrees at 7 bases. Per the germline V gene, CDR1 is SGHRS and CDR2 is YFSETQ. This CDR3 comprises 15 residues. J lost 4 bases, V lost 0 bases, and 4 bases had no gene match. The CDR3, as DNA: TGCGCCAGCAGCTTGGGGGGACAGACAAATCAGCCCCAGCATTTT. As protein: CASSLGGQTNQPQHF.

The chain is built from TRBV15 and TRBJ2-7; 14 positions agree with TRBD2. The CDR3 contains 15 residues. Trimming at V came to 0 bases and at J to 8 bases, leaving 3 bases not matched to a gene. The germline V gene has CDR1 LNHNV and CDR2 YYDKDF (reference sequence). The CDR3 nucleotides read TGTGCCACCAGCAGAGAGACTAGCGGGAGGGAAAAGCAGTACTTC. Protein product: CATSRETSGREKQYF. Full variable domain (rest looked up from reference TRBV15 and TRBJ2-7): DAMVIQNPRYQVTQFGKPVTLSCSQTLNHNVMYWYQQKSSQAPKLLFHYYDKDFNNEADTPDNFQSRRPNTSFCFLDIRSPGLGDTAMYLCATSRETSGREKQYFGPGTRLTVT.

The chain couples TRBV6-2 or TRBV6-3 to TRBJ1-1; TRBD1 might be the D (5 bases). The CDR3 is made up of 13 amino acids. Germline CDR1 is MNHEY and CDR2 is SVGEGT. The V end was cut by 3 bases, the J end by 1 base, with 6 bases between. CDR3 DNA: TGTGCCAGCAGTTATGGGGGGAACACTGAAGCTTTCTTT. Translation: CASSYGGNTEAFF.

The chain employs TRBV21-1 and TRBJ2-3. TRBV21-1 is listed as a pseudogene. The CDR3 has 14 residues. The CDR3 bases are TGTGCCAGCAGCAAATCGGCCGGCAGACATACGCAGTATTTT. Residues: CASSKSAGRHTQYF.

V usage is TRBV24-1 and J usage is TRBJ2-5; D unclear. Trimming stripped 9 bases from V and 5 bases from J, with 15 bases between. This CDR3 is built from 13 residues. Germline values: CDR1 KGHDR, CDR2 SFDVKD. Written as DNA, the CDR3 is TGTGCCACCCGACGCGCTCCCGGGGAGACCCAGTACTTC. As protein: CATRRAPGETQYF.

V usage is TRBV19 and J usage is TRBJ1-2; 10 nucleotides match TRBD1. This CDR3 comprises 14 residues. Germline V gene sequence: CDR1 LNHDA, CDR2 SQIVND (reference sequence). The trim removed 5 bases at V and 4 bases at J, leaving 4 bases unmatched. The CDR3 DNA is TGTGCCAGTAGTGCTGGACAGGGGGGCTATGGCTACACCTTC. This encodes CASSAGQGGYGYTF.

The V and J genes are TRBV5-1 and TRBJ2-7, with 10 bases identical to TRBD2. CDR1 is SGHRS and CDR2 is YFSETQ in the germline V gene. Trimming cost V 0 bases and J 5 bases; bases outside gene matches: 5. This CDR3 contains 15 residues. CDR3 loop: CASSLGRTSGNEQYF. Written as DNA, the CDR3 is TGCGCCAGCAGCTTGGGGAGGACTAGCGGCAACGAGCAGTACTTC.

The chain combines TRBV7-2 with TRBJ1-1, with D perhaps TRBD1 (6 bases). CDR1 SGHTA and CDR2 FQGNSA come from the germline V gene. The V end was cut by 1 base, the J end by 10 bases, with 19 bases between. The CDR3 is 15 amino acids. The CDR3 DNA follows: TGTGCCAGCAGCTTAGAGGGGGGACGGACAAGACGAGCTTTCTTT. This translates into CASSLEGGRTRRAFF.

This rearrangement joins TRBV15 to TRBJ2-7, with D possibly matching TRBD2 (6 bases). CDR1 is LNHNV, CDR2 YYDKDF, per germline (reference sequence). V dropped 2 bases and J dropped 0 bases, with 14 bases sitting between them. The CDR3 loop spans 16 amino acids. CDR3 protein: CATSRMVAESSYEQYF. The CDR3 nucleotides read TGTGCCACCAGCAGAATGGTAGCGGAGAGCTCCTACGAGCAGTACTTC. The whole variable domain, filled in from reference TRBV15 and TRBJ2-7, reads DAMVIQNPRYQVTQFGKPVTLSCSQTLNHNVMYWYQQKSSQAPKLLFHYYDKDFNNEADTPDNFQSRRPNTSFCFLDIRSPGLGDTAMYLCATSRMVAESSYEQYFGPGTRLTVT.

The gene calls are TRBV5-1 and TRBJ1-2, with TRBD1 identical over 7 bases. Unmatched junction bases numbered 4, after V lost 0 bases and J lost 8 bases. CDR1 SGHRS and CDR2 YFSETQ come from the germline V gene. The CDR3 covers 13 residues. CDR3 amino acids: CASSLGQGGGYTF. In nucleotides, the CDR3 is TGCGCCAGCAGCTTGGGACAGGGTGGAGGCTACACCTTC.

The chain combines TRBV5-5 with TRBJ1-6; D call uncertain. CDR3 length: 17 residues. Germline assignment: CDR1 SGHKS and CDR2 YYEKEE (reference sequence). Trimming removed 1 base from V and 5 bases from J, with 16 bases in between. Here the CDR3 DNA reads TGTGCCAGCAGCTTGATGGAGGAGTGGGGAAATAATTCACCCCTCCACTTT. Translating gives CASSLMEEWGNNSPLHF.

J is TRBJ1-5 and V is TRBV27; D remains ambiguous. The ends were cut back, 8 bases at V and 7 bases at J, with 6 bases in the middle. The CDR3 length is 10 residues. Germline loops: CDR1 MNHEY, CDR2 SMNVEV (reference sequence). CDR3 bases: TGTGCCAGCGGGGTCCAGCCCCAGCATTTT. Translating it yields CASGVQPQHF.

The chain uses TRBV7-3 and TRBJ2-1, with a tentative D call TRBD1 (6 bases). V lost 3 bases and J lost 4, with 13 bases in between. The CDR3 sequence is 15 residues long. CDR1 SGHTA and CDR2 FQGTGA come from the germline V gene. CDR3 sequence reads: CASSFPGQRYNEQFF. CDR3 DNA: TGTGCCAGCAGCTTCCCGGGACAAAGATACAATGAGCAGTTCTTC.

The rearrangement joins TRBV6-5 to TRBJ1-1; maybe TRBD1 (5 bases). Between the trimmed V and J ends, which lost 2 bases and 1 base, there was a span of 8 bases. This CDR3 comprises 14 residues. Germline-derived CDR1 and CDR2 are MNHEY and SVGAGI. The CDR3 here is CASSYHGGNTEAFF. CDR3 DNA: TGTGCCAGCAGTTACCACGGGGGGAACACTGAAGCTTTCTTT.

As regards this clone: Other DNA sequences in the same sample also yield this CDR3. This chain links TRBV9 with TRBJ1-1; D is perhaps TRBD1 (6 bases). The CDR3 extends over 14 amino acids. Trimming removed 0 bases at V and 1 base at J, with 7 bases between. Germline V gives CDR1 SGDLS, CDR2 YYNGEE. The CDR3 DNA reads TGTGCCAGCAGCGTAGGGGGGGCGAACACTGAAGCTTTCTTT. As protein: CASSVGGANTEAFF. The full variable domain, in which reference TRBV9 and TRBJ1-1 provide the parts outside the CDR3, is DSGVTQTPKHLITATGQRVTLRCSPRSGDLSVYWYQQSLDQGLQFLIQYYNGEERAKGNILERFSAQQFPDLHSELNLSSLELGDSALYFCASSVGGANTEAFFGQGTRLTVV.

CDR3 sequence (DNA): TGTGCCTGGGGCCGCGGGAGCCGCTATGGCTACACCTTC. Its translation is CAWGRGSRYGYTF. The V call is TRBV30, the J call TRBJ1-2, with D hard to call. The V gene lost 5 bases and the J gene lost 4 bases, with 14 bases spanning the gap. The CDR3 consists of 13 residues. Germline loops: CDR1 GTSNPN, CDR2 SVGIG (reference sequence).

The chain couples TRBV10-3 to TRBJ2-5; no definite D call. The germline V and J ends were trimmed by 10 bases and 3 bases, with 15 bases remaining between them. CDR1 is ENHRY, CDR2 SYGVKD, per germline. The CDR3 runs 13 residues. The CDR3 loop is CATSRSLEETQYF. CDR3 nucleotides: TGTGCCACCTCTCGGAGCCTCGAAGAGACCCAGTACTTC.

The chain couples TRBV7-6 to TRBJ2-2; 9 bases line up with TRBD1. Germline CDR1 SGHVS, CDR2 FNYEAQ. This CDR3 has 14 amino acids. V shed 8 bases, J shed 0 bases, and the junction held 1 base outside the gene matches. CDR3 loop: CASGTGPNTGELFF. In DNA, the CDR3 is TGTGCCAGCGGGACAGGGCCGAACACCGGGGAGCTGTTTTTT. Using reference TRBV7-6 and TRBJ2-2 for the parts outside the CDR3, the full variable domain is GAGVSQSPRYKVTKRGQDVALRCDPISGHVSLYWYRQALGQGPEFLTYFNYEAQQDKSGLPNDRFSAERPEGSISTLTIQRTEQRDSAMYRCASGTGPNTGELFFGEGSRLTVL.

The CDR3 sequence is CASKGRTFANYGYTF. In DNA form, the CDR3 reads TGTGCCAGCAAGGGCAGGACTTTTGCTAACTATGGCTACACCTTC. The chain is built from TRBV6-5 and TRBJ1-2; no clear D gene. The CDR3 totals 15 residues. The V gene's germline CDR1 is MNHEY and CDR2 SVGAGI. Trimming removed 7 bases from V and 0 bases from J, with 15 bases in between.

V usage is TRBV29-1 and J usage is TRBJ2-3; D unclear. Trimming removed 8 bases from V and 1 base from J, with 16 bases in between. CDR1 SQVTM and CDR2 ANQGSEA come from the germline V gene. The CDR3 spans 14 residues. CDR3 protein: CSSFGETGTDTQYF. In DNA form, the CDR3 reads TGCAGCTCGTTCGGAGAGACTGGCACAGATACGCAGTATTTT.

The genes are TRBV27 and TRBJ1-4, with D maybe TRBD1 (5 bases). The CDR3 sequence is 13 residues long. Germline-derived CDR1 and CDR2 are MNHEY and SMNVEV (reference sequence). The germline V and J ends were trimmed by 6 bases and 4 bases, with 9 bases remaining between them. CDR3 residues: CASRGHNNEKLFF. For the CDR3, the DNA is TGTGCCAGCAGGGGGCATAATAATGAAAAACTGTTTTTT.

The chain joins TRBV12-3 or TRBV12-4 to TRBJ2-3, with unresolved D. Trimming took 4 bases from V and 2 from J, leaving 1 base between them. This CDR3 spans 11 amino acids. The CDR3 region has the DNA TGTGCCAGCAGTTACACAGATACGCAGTATTTT. Protein sequence: CASSYTDTQYF.

This chain uses TRBV6-5 with TRBJ1-1; D may be TRBD1 (5 bases). V lost 6 bases to trimming and J lost 6 bases, with 11 bases between them. The CDR3 is 12 residues long. In germline, CDR1 is MNHEY, CDR2 SVGAGI. The CDR3 nucleotides read TGTGCCAGCAGCAGGGTTGGCCCTGAAGCTTTCTTT. The encoded protein is CASSRVGPEAFF.

The V call is TRBV28, the J call TRBJ2-3; D not certain. The CDR3 spans 16 residues. Trimming shortened V by 4 bases and J by 1 base, and 15 bases separated the two germline ends. The germline V gene has CDR1 MDHEN and CDR2 SYDVKM. The CDR3 sequence: CASSSPIVFGTDTQYF. Here the CDR3 DNA reads TGTGCCAGCAGTTCCCCAATAGTCTTCGGCACAGATACGCAGTATTTT.

This rearrangement joins TRBV19 to TRBJ1-1; D uncertain. This CDR3 has 13 residues. Germline assignment: CDR1 LNHDA and CDR2 SQIVND (reference sequence). The V end lost 3 bases, the J end lost 1 base, and 6 bases lay between the germline ends. The CDR3 protein is CASSISGNTEAFF. CDR3 DNA: TGTGCCAGTAGTATCTCAGGGAACACTGAAGCTTTCTTT.

This clone was seen a single time. The genes are TRBV29-1 and TRBJ1-2; D remains ambiguous. Germline V gives CDR1 SQVTM, CDR2 ANQGSEA. Trimming took 7 bases from V and 0 from J, leaving 12 bases between them. This CDR3 has 13 amino acids. The CDR3 DNA reads TGCAGCGCTAATGTGGGCCCTAACTATGGCTACACCTTC. It yields the protein CSANVGPNYGYTF.

J is TRBJ2-2 and V is TRBV11-2, with 7 bases identical to TRBD2. The V and J ends lost 5 bases and 4 bases, in that order; junction bases with no gene match: 10. The CDR3 length is 16 residues. CDR1 is SGHAT and CDR2 is FQNNGV in the germline V gene. The CDR3 DNA is TGTGCCAGCAGCACCTGGGAGGGCCCTCGCACCGGGGAGCTGTTTTTT. Translation: CASSTWEGPRTGELFF. Filled out from reference TRBV11-2 and TRBJ2-2, the complete variable domain reads EAGVAQSPRYKIIEKRQSVAFWCNPISGHATLYWYQQILGQGPKLLIQFQNNGVVDDSQLPKDRFSAERLKGVDSTLKIQPAKLEDSAVYLCASSTWEGPRTGELFFGEGSRLTVL.

The rearrangement joins TRBV27 to TRBJ1-2, with D unclear. Trimming took off 3 bases at V and 3 bases at J, with 11 bases between the two ends. The CDR3 has 14 residues. Germline lookup yields CDR1 MNHEY and CDR2 SMNVEV (reference sequence). The CDR3 here is CASSFSAADYGYTF. As DNA, the CDR3 is TGTGCCAGCAGTTTCTCCGCCGCAGACTATGGCTACACCTTC.

The rearrangement uses TRBV7-2 and TRBJ1-6, with no clear D. Germline CDR1 reads SGHTA; CDR2 reads FQGNSA. The CDR3 totals 13 residues. Trimming stripped 1 base from V and 7 bases from J, with 5 bases between. As DNA, the CDR3 is TGTGCCAGCAGCTTAGATCAAAATTCACCCCTCCACTTT. Its translation: CASSLDQNSPLHF. Complete variable domain (other parts from reference TRBV7-2 and TRBJ1-6): GAGVSQSPSNKVTEKGKDVELRCDPISGHTALYWYRQSLGQGLEFLIYFQGNSAPDKSGLPSDRFSAERTGGSVSTLTIQRTQQEDSAVYLCASSLDQNSPLHFGNGTRLTVT.